One and the same sample provided the 24 T cell receptor beta chains below, sequenced in a study of shared clonotypes between healthy human individuals (TCRdb year 2020). Preparation of the library involved the immunoSEQ multiplex PCR assay. The clones in this table, taken by TCRdb from immuneACCESS, are in-frame only. Not every clone is retained; where verified, under half of the shortfall comes from an unresolved V gene, and the cause of the rest is unknown. In all, the sample holds roughly 2.1 million clones, and roughly 91% of those were seen once. The ten largest clones capture roughly 1.7% of the sample. CD8 naive samples were obtained by positive selection for CCR7 among CD45RO-negative cells, yielding a CD45RA+CCR7+ population from which TemRA cells were excluded. Sample: naive CD8+ T cells from PBMCs. The cell subset or site label, as the study defines it: CD45RA+CCR7+. All receptors come from a man between 18 and 29 years old in good health. Some clones in this sample may be carry-over from other donors' samples.

This chain links TRBV27 with TRBJ2-3, with 14 bases lining up with TRBD2. V dropped 2 bases and J dropped 6; count of bases not matched to a gene: 4. The CDR3 is 16 residues long. Germline CDR1 and CDR2: MNHEY and SMNVEV (reference sequence). CDR3: CASSLRGLAGVDTQYF. DNA for the CDR3: TGTGCCAGCAGTTTAAGGGGACTAGCGGGAGTCGATACGCAGTATTTT.

V gene TRBV11-2 combines with J gene TRBJ2-3; 7 bases line up with TRBD2. The CDR3 is 16 residues long. Germline V gene data show CDR1 as SGHAT and CDR2 as FQNNGV. J gave up 5 bases and V 5 bases, and 13 bases lay outside the gene matches. CDR3 protein: CASSPALWEGLDTQYF. The DNA of the CDR3 is TGTGCCAGCAGCCCCGCCTTGTGGGAGGGTTTAGATACGCAGTATTTT.

V and J are TRBV9 and TRBJ1-2; possible D gene TRBD1, 5 bases. V was cut by 7 bases and J by 8 bases, with 18 bases left in between. The CDR3 loop spans 13 amino acids. Germline values: CDR1 SGDLS, CDR2 YYNGEE. This CDR3 is CASGERGVGGYTF. The CDR3 region has the DNA TGTGCCAGCGGGGAGCGGGGGGTAGGAGGCTACACCTTC.

The gene calls are TRBV27 and TRBJ2-1; 7 positions agree with TRBD1. The CDR3 has 16 residues. From germline, CDR1 is MNHEY and CDR2 SMNVEV (reference sequence). V was clipped by 5 bases and J by 8 bases; unmatched bases: 15. CDR3 nucleotides: TGTGCCAGCAGTAAGGGGGCGCAGGCTTGGTATCATGAGCAGTTCTTC. It encodes CASSKGAQAWYHEQFF.

V gene TRBV7-6 combines with J gene TRBJ1-4; 7 nucleotides line up with TRBD1. CDR1 is SGHVS and CDR2 is FNYEAQ in the germline V gene. Germline trimming cut 6 bases from V and 8 bases from J; bases unmatched to any gene: 9. The CDR3 has 14 residues. This chain's CDR3 is CASSWQGEGEKLFF. The CDR3 nucleotides are TGTGCCAGCAGTTGGCAGGGGGAAGGAGAAAAACTGTTTTTT.

This sequence joins TRBV28 and TRBJ2-7, with 7 bases fitting TRBD2. The CDR3 has 17 residues. Losses at the gene ends were 6 bases for V and 7 bases for J; bases not matched to a gene: 21. CDR1 and CDR2 from the germline V gene are MDHEN and SYDVKM. CDR3 protein: CASRGGRAGPILWEQYF. The CDR3 DNA reads as TGTGCCAGCAGGGGGGGGAGGGCTGGACCGATCCTCTGGGAGCAGTACTTC.

This chain uses TRBV7-2 with TRBJ2-7; D gene ambiguous. The CDR3 extends over 13 amino acids. Trimming stripped 3 bases from V and 7 bases from J, with 13 bases between. The germline CDR1 and CDR2 sequences are SGHTA and FQGNSA. Written as DNA, the CDR3 is TGTGCCAGCAGCTTCTCCTCGCCCCTGGAGCAGTACTTC. Its translation is CASSFSSPLEQYF.

Concerning this clone itself: This sample includes further DNA sequences coding for the same CDR3. This sequence joins TRBV29-1 and TRBJ2-7; the D is unclear. CDR1 and CDR2 (germline): SQVTM, ANQGSEA. Trimming pared 4 bases from V and 3 bases from J, leaving 4 bases between. The CDR3 loop spans 10 amino acids. As DNA, the CDR3 is TGCAGCGTTGTAATCTACGAGCAGTACTTC. This codes for CSVVIYEQYF.

The chain employs TRBV6-5 and TRBJ2-3, with TRBD2 as a possible D gene (6 bases). CDR3 size: 15 residues. V was trimmed by 1 base and J by 2 bases, leaving 10 bases between them. Germline CDR1 MNHEY, CDR2 SVGAGI. The CDR3 DNA follows: TGTGCCAGCAGTTACTTTGCGGGGTTCACAGATACGCAGTATTTT. Its protein is CASSYFAGFTDTQYF.

This clone was picked up one time. This chain links TRBV4-1 with TRBJ1-2; 9 bases fit TRBD1. Unmatched junction bases numbered 5, after V lost 4 bases and J lost 5 bases. This CDR3 region has 14 residues. The V gene's germline CDR1 is MGHRA and CDR2 YSYEKL. In DNA form, the CDR3 reads TGCGCCAGCAGCCTGGACAGGGGACAGTATGGCTACACCTTC. This gives the protein CASSLDRGQYGYTF.

The gene calls are TRBV2 and TRBJ2-1; D possibly corresponds to TRBD2 (6 bases). V was trimmed by 5 bases and J by 11 bases, leaving 19 bases between them. This CDR3 contains 14 residues. The germline CDR1 and CDR2 sequences are SNHLY and FYNNEI. The CDR3 coding sequence is TGTGCCAGCAGTCCGCGCGAGGGGAGGTGGCAGCAGTTCTTC. This gives the protein CASSPREGRWQQFF.

This sequence joins TRBV27 and TRBJ2-5; unclear D gene. V lost 1 base and J lost 4, with 10 bases in between. The germline gives CDR1 MNHEY, CDR2 SMNVEV (reference sequence). CDR3 length equals 14 residues. The CDR3 is CASSLLGIGETQYF. CDR3 nucleotides: TGTGCCAGCAGTTTATTGGGGATCGGAGAGACCCAGTACTTC.

The rearrangement links TRBV28 to TRBJ1-2, with D possibly being TRBD1 (6 bases). CDR1 is MDHEN and CDR2 is SYDVKM in the germline V gene. The CDR3 is made up of 12 amino acids. V lost 8 bases, J lost 5 bases, and 12 bases lay in between. The CDR3: CASEGDGYGYTF. CDR3 coding DNA: TGTGCCAGCGAGGGGGACGGTTATGGCTACACCTTC.

Here the CDR3 DNA reads TGTGCCAGCAGCCCCGGACTAGCCGCCGCCAGGGAGACCCAGTACTTC. Translated: CASSPGLAAARETQYF. The chain joins TRBV9 to TRBJ2-5; TRBD2 matches at 8 bases. Germline V lookup: CDR1 SGDLS, CDR2 YYNGEE. The CDR3 consists of 16 residues. V was pared by 4 bases and J by 5 bases, with 13 bases of the junction left unmatched.

This chain links TRBV5-4 with TRBJ2-2; 12 nucleotides line up with TRBD2. CDR3 length: 17 amino acids. V lost 1 base and J lost 1; bases outside the gene matches: 2. Per germline, CDR1 SGHNT and CDR2 YYREEE (reference sequence). The CDR3 DNA follows: TGTGCCAGCAGCTTGTGGGGACTAGCGGGGAACACCGGGGAGCTGTTTTTT. Amino acids: CASSLWGLAGNTGELFF.

The rearrangement links TRBV7-8 to TRBJ2-2; TRBD2 matches 12 bases. This CDR3 region has 20 residues. Germline V gives CDR1 SGHVS, CDR2 FQNEAQ. J was trimmed by 6 bases and V by 5 bases; bases with no gene match: 19. In DNA, the CDR3 is TGTGCCAGCAGCACACGGACTAGCGGGACCCTCCTTATCCTTCCCGGGGAGCTGTTTTTT. Protein sequence: CASSTRTSGTLLILPGELFF.

The rearrangement links TRBV27 to TRBJ2-3, with 15 bases identical to TRBD2. Germline V gene sequence: CDR1 MNHEY, CDR2 SMNVEV (reference sequence). The ends lost 4 bases at V and 6 bases at J; junction bases unmatched: 11. The CDR3 loop spans 18 amino acids. As DNA, the CDR3 is TGTGCCAGCAGTTCCCATAGGACTAGCGGGAGGGCCTCGGATACGCAGTATTTT. As protein: CASSSHRTSGRASDTQYF.

There are a few counts of this clone. Other DNA sequences in the same sample also yield this CDR3. V and J are TRBV27 and TRBJ2-2; D gene unclear. The CDR3 sequence is 13 residues long. From germline, CDR1 is MNHEY and CDR2 SMNVEV (reference sequence). The V and J ends lost 5 bases and 0 bases respectively, with 4 bases between them. The chain's CDR3 is CASSPSNTGELFF. The DNA for the CDR3 is TGTGCCAGCAGTCCGTCGAACACCGGGGAGCTGTTTTTT.

This clone was seen a handful of times. The same CDR3 also results from other DNA sequences found in this sample. The gene calls are TRBV10-3 and TRBJ2-7, with D perhaps matching TRBD1 (6 bases). CDR3 length: 13 amino acids. Germline CDR1 is ENHRY and CDR2 is SYGVKD. Trimming pared 0 bases from V and 3 bases from J, leaving 6 bases between. In DNA, the CDR3 is TGTGCCATCAGTGAGTCGGGACACTACGAGCAGTACTTC. Translated: CAISESGHYEQYF.

The chain carries TRBV7-9 and TRBJ1-2; TRBD1 aligns across 8 bases. This CDR3 is 17 amino acids long. After removal of 4 bases from V and 0 bases from J, the junction contained 10 bases not matched to a gene. Germline CDR1 SEHNR, CDR2 FQNEAQ (reference sequence). This chain's CDR3 is CASSSPGTGWANYGYTF. CDR3 nucleotide sequence: TGTGCCAGCAGCTCGCCCGGGACAGGATGGGCTAACTATGGCTACACCTTC.

The chain has TRBV27 and TRBJ2-5; D unclear. Trimming left V 5 bases short and J 0 bases short, with 16 bases between. The germline V gene encodes CDR1 MNHEY and CDR2 SMNVEV (reference sequence). The CDR3 spans 16 residues. CDR3 in DNA: TGTGCCAGCAGTCCTTCTTTGACGGAGTACCAAGAGACCCAGTACTTC. As protein: CASSPSLTEYQETQYF.

The J gene is TRBJ1-4, the V gene TRBV19; D perhaps matches TRBD1 (5 bases). The CDR3 length is 10 residues. The germline V and J ends were trimmed by 7 bases and 13 bases, with 10 bases remaining between them. Germline V gene sequence: CDR1 LNHDA, CDR2 SQIVND (reference sequence). The CDR3 region is CASKEGRLFF. CDR3 sequence (DNA): TGTGCCAGTAAAGAGGGACGACTGTTTTTT.

J is TRBJ1-1 and V is TRBV21-1. TRBV21-1 is described as a pseudogene. The CDR3 is 18 residues long. CDR3 DNA sequence: TGTGCCAGCAGCAAAGAGTTTGTTCGGGGTTCCATGAACACTGAAGCTTTCTTT. It codes for CASSKEFVRGSMNTEAFF.

V gene TRBV28 combines with J gene TRBJ2-2; no clear D. V lost 2 bases and J lost 6, with 10 bases in between. Germline V gene data show CDR1 as MDHEN and CDR2 as SYDVKM. CDR3 length: 14 residues. The CDR3 protein is CASSLHSYSGELFF. The DNA for the CDR3 is TGTGCCAGCAGTTTACATAGTTACTCCGGGGAGCTGTTTTTT. Together with reference TRBV28 and TRBJ2-2, the CDR3 gives the full variable domain: DVKVTQSSRYLVKRTGEKVFLECVQDMDHENMFWYRQDPGLGLRLIYFSYDVKMKEKGDIPEGYSVSREKKERFSLILESASTNQTSMYLCASSLHSYSGELFFGEGSRLTVL.